This TCR beta chain came from a study of identical twins (TCRdb year 2016). As for the study more broadly: The study deep-sequenced TCR alpha and beta repertoires from monozygotic twins, unrelated adults of various ages and cord blood to test whether fetal clonotypes persist. To rule out contamination, replicate twin experiments were performed at different times with different library preparation protocols. General findings and caveats noted by the study authors: In beta out-of-frame sequences, excess twin sharing was weaker, because having fewer shared sequences lowered the signal-to-noise ratio. Because the same donors could not be followed over many years, conclusions were based on cross-sectional statistical analysis. Compared with coincidental sharing between unrelated individuals, out-of-frame TCR alpha sequences shared between twins showed an excess of sequences with low generation probability. Fewer insertions were carried by abundant cord blood beta clonotypes; a weaker similar trend was observed in young adult naive repertoires, while no such trend was observed in memory repertoires. In monozygotic twins, out-of-frame TCR alpha sharing was systematically underestimated by recombination models, although the models agreed with sharing between unrelated individuals. Zero-insertion analyses could be partly confounded by invariant T cells such as MAIT and iNKT, although diverse VJ usage argued against such confounding for most clonotypes.

The library was produced with 5' RACE. Instrument used: Illumina HiSeq 2000. A universal primer binding site was introduced by template switching, and a unique molecular identifier was present in the final cDNA, enabling accurate counting of TCR cDNA molecules. Specific primers in the conserved constant-segment region were used to synthesize first-strand cDNA for the TCR alpha and beta chains. To control for contamination, each cDNA library was double barcoded with a SMART-Mk sample barcode plus Illumina barcodes. Two successive PCR steps introduced TruSeq adapter sequences along with Illumina sample barcodes. Sequencing of the TCR alpha and beta cDNA libraries was done on the Illumina HiSeq platform using custom primers. Under the source paper's analysis protocol: MiGEC was used to process raw reads and extract unique molecular identifiers, and MiXCR was used to find CDR3 positions. Recombination models were inferred per individual with the repgenHMM and IGoR tools using an EM algorithm. The analysis of shared clonotypes was done with the tcR package in R, with sharing normalized by the product of cloneset sizes. To study raw recombination without the effects of thymic and clonal selection, out-of-frame nonproductive sequences were analyzed. TCRdb trimmed the raw reads at Q25, called clones with MiXCR and kept productive beta chains. One record per CDR3 amino acid sequence lists the most common genes and DNA. In this record, the V and J calls reflect TCRdb's handling and not the investigators' own analysis. The sample table lists 1.5 million to 2 million distinct CDR3 sequences, under 35% of them with a count of one. The top ten clones comprise roughly 0.3% of the sample.

Cut back by 0 bases and 7 bases, the V and J ends lie 8 bases apart. From a lookup of the germline V gene, CDR1 and CDR2 are LGHNA and YNFKEQ. Including cysteine and phenylalanine, the CDR3 has 13 amino acids. The DNA shown is the 39-base CDR3, in frame from base 1. A few counts support this clonotype. Its cognate antigen has yet to be identified. No much larger clonotype is one base removed from it; base qualities were not supplied. All donors were healthy Caucasians. The rearranged segments are TRBV4-2 and TRBJ2-3; a confident D gene designation cannot be given. The receptor's source is a newborn girl in good health. The source material was cord blood. CDR3 protein: CASSQDTRYTQYF. The nucleotide sequence reads TGTGCCAGCAGCCAAGATACGAGGTATACGCAGTATTTT.